These T cell receptor beta chains were read from a single sample in a study of T cell responses to AZD1222 COVID-19 vaccine. Clones were sequenced by immunoSEQ multiplex PCR, and TCRdb holds only the in-frame ones, with some missing. The table includes 100,000 or so clones, around 90% detected once. This specimen consisted of peripheral blood, obtained on day 0 of AZD1222 vaccination. The receptors were sampled from an adult in good health. CDR3s include the opening cysteine and the closing phenylalanine or tryptophan. The order of the fields is V gene, D gene, CDR3 length, clone size, J gene, CDR3 DNA, CDR3 protein. A D gene is named only where the DNA matches it firmly. The listing skips clone size in some rows; elsewhere it reads once, few, many or a size class.

V gene: TRBV2
D gene: .
CDR3 length: 13
clone size: .
J gene: TRBJ1-1
CDR3 DNA: TGTGCCAGCACCAATAAGGGGTCAGGTGAAGCTTTCTTT
CDR3 protein: CASTNKGSGEAFF

V gene: TRBV19
D gene: .
CDR3 length: 13
clone size: once
J gene: TRBJ1-6
CDR3 DNA: TGTGCCAGTAGTATAACAGGCAATTCACCCCTCCACTTT
CDR3 protein: CASSITGNSPLHF

V gene: TRBV5-1
D gene: .
CDR3 length: 16
clone size: .
J gene: TRBJ1-1
CDR3 DNA: TGCGCCAGCAGCTTGGTAATTGACAGTGGAAACACTGAAGCTTTCTTT
CDR3 protein: CASSLVIDSGNTEAFF

V gene: TRBV10-2
D gene: .
CDR3 length: 13
clone size: .
J gene: TRBJ2-7
CDR3 DNA: TGCGCCAGCAGTGAGTCAGGGGGCTACGAGCAGTACTTC
CDR3 protein: CASSESGGYEQYF

V gene: TRBV5-1
D gene: TRBD1
CDR3 length: 14
clone size: .
J gene: TRBJ1-1
CDR3 DNA: TGCGCCAGCACCTCGGACAGGGAGGGGACTGAAGCTTTCTTT
CDR3 protein: CASTSDREGTEAFF

V gene: TRBV6-5
D gene: TRBD1
CDR3 length: 15
clone size: .
J gene: TRBJ1-2
CDR3 DNA: TGTGCCAGCAGCCTCCGGGACAGGGGAGAGGATGGCTACACCTTC
CDR3 protein: CASSLRDRGEDGYTF

V gene: TRBV5-1
D gene: TRBD1
CDR3 length: 15
clone size: .
J gene: TRBJ1-2
CDR3 DNA: TGCGCCAGCAGATTCTCGGGACAGCCTAACTATGGCTACACCTTC
CDR3 protein: CASRFSGQPNYGYTF

V gene: TRBV6-4
D gene: TRBD1
CDR3 length: 16
clone size: .
J gene: TRBJ2-2
CDR3 DNA: TGTGCCAGCAGTGAGGTCTTCGGGACAGGGTCCGGGGAGCTGTTTTTT
CDR3 protein: CASSEVFGTGSGELFF

V gene: TRBV5-1
D gene: .
CDR3 length: 14
clone size: .
J gene: TRBJ1-4
CDR3 DNA: TGCGCCAGCAGATTTGAAGACAGTAACGAAAAACTGTTTTTT
CDR3 protein: CASRFEDSNEKLFF

V gene: TRBV7-2
D gene: TRBD1
CDR3 length: 13
clone size: .
J gene: TRBJ2-1
CDR3 DNA: TGTGCCAGCAGCCCGGACAGGATGGATGAGCAGTTCTTC
CDR3 protein: CASSPDRMDEQFF

V gene: TRBV12-2
D gene: .
CDR3 length: 16
clone size: .
J gene: TRBJ1-2
CDR3 DNA: TGTGCAAGTCGCTCCGGACACCACGTTGATAACTATGGCTACACCTTC
CDR3 protein: CASRSGHHVDNYGYTF

V gene: TRBV21-1
D gene: .
CDR3 length: 17
clone size: .
J gene: TRBJ1-1
CDR3 DNA: TGTGCCAGCAGCACTGGACAGGCTGGCGGGGTGAACACTGAAGCTTTCTTT
CDR3 protein: CASSTGQAGGVNTEAFF

V gene: TRBV19
D gene: TRBD1
CDR3 length: 14
clone size: .
J gene: TRBJ1-2
CDR3 DNA: TGTGCCAGTAGTATTGAGCAGGGGGTATATGGCTACACCTTC
CDR3 protein: CASSIEQGVYGYTF

V gene: TRBV3-1/TRBV3-2
D gene: TRBD2
CDR3 length: 16
clone size: .
J gene: TRBJ2-3
CDR3 DNA: TGTGCCAGCAGCCAACGTAGCGGGGGTGGCACAGATACGCAGTATTTT
CDR3 protein: CASSQRSGGGTDTQYF

V gene: TRBV11-2
D gene: TRBD1
CDR3 length: 13
clone size: .
J gene: TRBJ1-1
CDR3 DNA: TGTGCCAGCAGCACAGGGGTAAACACTGAAGCTTTCTTT
CDR3 protein: CASSTGVNTEAFF

V gene: TRBV28
D gene: .
CDR3 length: 11
clone size: once
J gene: TRBJ1-5
CDR3 DNA: TGTGCCTGGGGCGGCAATCAGCCCCAGCATTTT
CDR3 protein: CAWGGNQPQHF

V gene: TRBV7-9
D gene: TRBD1
CDR3 length: 15
clone size: .
J gene: TRBJ2-7
CDR3 DNA: TGTGCCAGCAGCACAGACAGGGCCCCGGGCTACGAGCAGTACTTC
CDR3 protein: CASSTDRAPGYEQYF

V gene: TRBV15
D gene: TRBD2
CDR3 length: 15
clone size: .
J gene: TRBJ2-5
CDR3 DNA: TGTGCCACCAGCATACGACTAGCGGGGGGAGAGACCCAGTACTTC
CDR3 protein: CATSIRLAGGETQYF

V gene: TRBV27
D gene: .
CDR3 length: 14
clone size: .
J gene: TRBJ2-3
CDR3 DNA: TGTGCCAGCCGTCTTGGGTTAGGGACAGATACGCAGTATTTT
CDR3 protein: CASRLGLGTDTQYF

V gene: TRBV15
D gene: .
CDR3 length: 16
clone size: .
J gene: TRBJ2-3
CDR3 DNA: TGTGCCACCAGCAGTCCTAAGGGGGGAGGAACAGATACGCAGTATTTT
CDR3 protein: CATSSPKGGGTDTQYF

V gene: TRBV5-1
D gene: .
CDR3 length: 14
clone size: once
J gene: TRBJ1-3
CDR3 DNA: TGCGCCAGCAGCCTCGACAGTTCTGGAAACACCATATATTTT
CDR3 protein: CASSLDSSGNTIYF

V gene: TRBV7-8
D gene: TRBD1
CDR3 length: 14
clone size: .
J gene: TRBJ1-1
CDR3 DNA: TGTGCCAGCAGCTTAGGACAGGGTAACACTGAAGCTTTCTTT
CDR3 protein: CASSLGQGNTEAFF

V gene: TRBV9
D gene: TRBD2
CDR3 length: 14
clone size: .
J gene: TRBJ2-5
CDR3 DNA: TGTGCCAGCAGCGTAAGCGGGGGGGCCGAGACCCAGTACTTC
CDR3 protein: CASSVSGGAETQYF

V gene: TRBV6-2/TRBV6-3
D gene: .
CDR3 length: 13
clone size: few
J gene: TRBJ2-7
CDR3 DNA: TGTGCCAGCAGCACCCAGAACTCCTACGAGCAGTACTTC
CDR3 protein: CASSTQNSYEQYF

V gene: TRBV28
D gene: .
CDR3 length: 16
clone size: .
J gene: TRBJ2-5
CDR3 DNA: TGTGCCAGCAGTTTATCCGGGGGGCCAGGGGGAGAGACCCAGTACTTC
CDR3 protein: CASSLSGGPGGETQYF

V gene: TRBV28
D gene: .
CDR3 length: 17
clone size: .
J gene: TRBJ2-5
CDR3 DNA: TGTGCCAGCAGTATGGAGGACTGGGGCCGGGGGCAAGAGACCCAGTACTTC
CDR3 protein: CASSMEDWGRGQETQYF

V gene: TRBV5-1
D gene: .
CDR3 length: 14
clone size: .
J gene: TRBJ1-2
CDR3 DNA: TGCGCCAGTAGGCTTCAAACAGGAAACTATGGCTACACCTTC
CDR3 protein: CASRLQTGNYGYTF

V gene: TRBV7-2
D gene: .
CDR3 length: 14
clone size: .
J gene: TRBJ2-5
CDR3 DNA: TGTGCCAGCAGCTTAGGGCTGTTTCAAGAGACCCAGTACTTC
CDR3 protein: CASSLGLFQETQYF

V gene: TRBV21-1
D gene: .
CDR3 length: 9
clone size: once
J gene: TRBJ1-1
CDR3 DNA: TGTGCGGGACATACTGAAGCTTTCTTT
CDR3 protein: CAGHTEAFF

V gene: TRBV5-1
D gene: TRBD1
CDR3 length: 14
clone size: .
J gene: TRBJ2-7
CDR3 DNA: TGCGCCAGCAGCCCGCCGGGACAGGGGGTCGAGCAGTACTTC
CDR3 protein: CASSPPGQGVEQYF

V gene: TRBV5-5
D gene: .
CDR3 length: 12
clone size: .
J gene: TRBJ2-1
CDR3 DNA: TGTGCCAGCAGCTTGGGGGACAATGAGCAGTTCTTC
CDR3 protein: CASSLGDNEQFF

V gene: TRBV5-1
D gene: TRBD2
CDR3 length: 13
clone size: .
J gene: TRBJ2-7
CDR3 DNA: TGCGCCAGCAGCTTACTGACTAGCCACGAGCAGTACTTC
CDR3 protein: CASSLLTSHEQYF

V gene: TRBV18
D gene: TRBD2
CDR3 length: 16
clone size: .
J gene: TRBJ2-1
CDR3 DNA: TGTGCCAGCTCACTGGGACTAGCGGGGCCCGGCGATGAGCAGTTCTTC
CDR3 protein: CASSLGLAGPGDEQFF

V gene: TRBV28
D gene: TRBD2
CDR3 length: 15
clone size: .
J gene: TRBJ2-1
CDR3 DNA: TGTGCCAGCGCAATACTAGCGGGGACCTACAATGAGCAGTTCTTC
CDR3 protein: CASAILAGTYNEQFF

V gene: TRBV20-1
D gene: .
CDR3 length: 11
clone size: .
J gene: TRBJ1-1
CDR3 DNA: TGCAGTGCCCTATACTACACTGAAGCTTTCTTT
CDR3 protein: CSALYYTEAFF

V gene: TRBV6-2/TRBV6-3
D gene: .
CDR3 length: 15
clone size: .
J gene: TRBJ2-7
CDR3 DNA: TGTGCCAGCACCCCCGGGGGGACAGTACTCTACGAGCAGTACTTC
CDR3 protein: CASTPGGTVLYEQYF

V gene: TRBV3-1/TRBV3-2
D gene: TRBD1
CDR3 length: 14
clone size: .
J gene: TRBJ2-3
CDR3 DNA: TGTGCCAGCAGCCGACAGGGCGGCACAGATACGCAGTATTTT
CDR3 protein: CASSRQGGTDTQYF

V gene: TRBV19
D gene: .
CDR3 length: 13
clone size: .
J gene: TRBJ1-2
CDR3 DNA: TGTGCCAGTAGTATAACAGGGTCGGATGGCTACACCTTC
CDR3 protein: CASSITGSDGYTF

V gene: TRBV7-8
D gene: .
CDR3 length: 15
clone size: .
J gene: TRBJ2-1
CDR3 DNA: TGTGCCAGCAGCTTCGGGTCAAATATTGACAATGAGCAGTTCTTC
CDR3 protein: CASSFGSNIDNEQFF

V gene: TRBV3-1/TRBV3-2
D gene: .
CDR3 length: 15
clone size: few
J gene: TRBJ1-1
CDR3 DNA: TGTGCCAGCAGCCTTCGCGTGGGATCGCGCACTGAAGCTTTCTTT
CDR3 protein: CASSLRVGSRTEAFF

V gene: TRBV30
D gene: TRBD2
CDR3 length: 19
clone size: .
J gene: TRBJ2-1
CDR3 DNA: TGTGCCTGGAGTGTAGAGAGGTATACGTGGCCCGGGACTAGCGGAGGGGAGTTCTTC
CDR3 protein: CAWSVERYTWPGTSGGEFF